The text below deals with one T cell receptor beta chain. V trimming: 1 base; J trimming: 3 bases; junction bases outside the gene matches: 8. The CDR3 loop spans 17 amino acids. This sample stems from a study of blood T cell repertoires in COVID-19. For the study at large: COVID-19 samples collected from the United States, Italy and Spain covered acute and convalescent phases. PBMCs, B-cell-depleted T cells, or T cells were the source of the cDNA or gDNA that made up the material.

Per the original methods: Amplification of reference gene primers provided the estimated nucleated cell counts. Assay: immunoSEQ multiplex PCR; the TCRdb copy retains only in-frame clones and omits some. V and J calls and clone size are copied from that table; D and trimming were computed from the DNA. The sample has around 150,000 clones; approximately 82% are singletons. This TCR derives from a woman aged 80 or older with acute or convalescent COVID-19. Source material: peripheral blood. V is TRBV23-1 and J is TRBJ2-1, with TRBD2 identical over 8 bases. TRBV23-1 is known as an ORF, though its function is uncertain. CDR3 nucleotide sequence: TGCGCCAGCAGTCAATTCCTGGTAGCGGGATACTACAATGAGCAGTTCTTC. Amino acid sequence: CASSQFLVAGYYNEQFF.